These 17 T cell receptor beta chains were all obtained from the same sample, sequenced in a study of patients and donors after allogeneic stem cell transplantation. TCRdb re-analysed the RT-PCR reads in MiXCR, keeping a single row per CDR3 protein. The table has a few hundred thousand distinct CDR3 sequences, 35% to 45% seen once. The source material was blood, either unsorted or a sorted T cell fraction (not recorded which). All receptors come from a human donor who was either an allogeneic HSCT recipient or a stem cell or donor lymphocyte infusion donor (not recorded which). It is not recorded whose cells these are; they may come from a transplant donor.

The chain uses TRBV5-5 and TRBJ1-1; D possibly corresponds to TRBD1 (6 bases). Germline CDR1 is SGHKS and CDR2 is YYEKEE (reference sequence). Trimming stripped 0 bases from V and 0 bases from J, with 12 bases between. CDR3 length equals 16 residues. DNA of the CDR3: TGTGCCAGCAGCTTGGAGAGGGGGGCAGTGAACACTGAAGCTTTCTTT. Amino acid sequence: CASSLERGAVNTEAFF. Based on the CDR3 plus reference TRBV5-5 and TRBJ1-1, the full variable domain is DAGVTQSPTHLIKTRGQQVTLRCSPISGHKSVSWYQQVLGQGPQFIFQYYEKEERGRGNFPDRFSARQFPNYSSELNVNALLLGDSALYLCASSLERGAVNTEAFFGQGTRLTVV.

This clonotype has a handful of counts. This chain links TRBV12-3 or TRBV12-4 with TRBJ1-5; unclear D gene. The CDR3 is 15 residues long. V lost 6 bases and J lost 0, with 12 bases in between. CDR3 residues: CASSPTRDSNQPQHF. In nucleotides, the CDR3 is TGTGCCAGCAGCCCGACAAGAGATAGCAATCAGCCCCAGCATTTT.

V usage is TRBV27 and J usage is TRBJ2-3, with D hard to call. Trimming shortened V by 2 bases and J by 14 bases, and 20 bases separated the two germline ends. The germline CDR1 and CDR2 sequences are MNHEY and SMNVEV (reference sequence). This CDR3 comprises 14 residues. CDR3 nucleotides: TGTGCCAGCAGTTTAGGGTTGAGTGGGGAAAATCGGTATTTT. Residues: CASSLGLSGENRYF.

The chain is built from TRBV9 and TRBJ1-1, with TRBD1 as a possible D gene (6 bases). This CDR3 has 15 residues. V lost 0 bases and J 5 bases, leaving 14 bases between the germline ends. Germline V gene data show CDR1 as SGDLS and CDR2 as YYNGEE. The chain's CDR3 is CASSVDAGARTEAFF. In DNA form, the CDR3 reads TGTGCCAGCAGCGTAGATGCGGGGGCAAGGACTGAAGCTTTCTTT.

This clonotype was counted a few times. This rearrangement joins TRBV5-1 to TRBJ1-1; D gene uncertain. This CDR3 region has 13 residues. V was cut by 2 bases and J by 1 base, with 6 bases left in between. CDR1 and CDR2 (germline): SGHRS, YFSETQ. CDR3 in DNA: TGCGCCAGCAGCTTTGCGGGGAACACTGAAGCTTTCTTT. Encoded protein: CASSFAGNTEAFF.

The chain recombines TRBV12-3 or TRBV12-4 with TRBJ2-7, with D unclear. This CDR3 region has 15 residues. V lost 2 bases and J 2 bases, leaving 13 bases between the germline ends. The DNA for the CDR3 is TGTGCCAGCAGTTTAATGGTAGCTTCTACCTACGAGCAGTACTTC. Translated: CASSLMVASTYEQYF.

This clonotype occurred a few times. V gene TRBV20-1 combines with J gene TRBJ1-2, with unresolved D. Germline assignment: CDR1 DFQATT and CDR2 SNEGSKA (reference sequence). The CDR3 has 13 residues. Trimming left V 4 bases short and J 4 bases short, with 13 bases between. The CDR3 bases are TGCAGTGCTAATGTCCTACCACCCTATGGCTACACCTTC. This sequence encodes CSANVLPPYGYTF.

This clonotype showed up just once. The chain couples TRBV5-8 to TRBJ2-4, with D maybe TRBD2 (6 bases). The V gene's germline CDR1 is SGHTS and CDR2 YDEGEE. The germline V and J ends were trimmed by 3 bases and 4 bases, with 14 bases remaining between them. The CDR3 is made up of 15 amino acids. CDR3 protein: CASSWGFGGKNIQYF. The CDR3 DNA is TGTGCCAGCAGCTGGGGCTTCGGAGGGAAAAACATTCAGTACTTC. Combining the CDR3 with reference TRBV5-8 and TRBJ2-4 gives the whole variable domain EAGVTQSPTHLIKTRGQQATLRCSPISGHTSVYWYQQALGLGLQFLLWYDEGEERNRGNFPPRFSGRQFPNYSSELNVNALELEDSALYLCASSWGFGGKNIQYFGAGTRLSVL.

V and J are TRBV12-3 or TRBV12-4 and TRBJ1-2; D gene uncertain. V dropped 3 bases and J dropped 8 bases, with 10 bases sitting between them. The CDR3 consists of 12 residues. Here the CDR3 reads CASSFRRSGYTF. DNA of the CDR3: TGTGCCAGCAGTTTTCGTAGGTCCGGCTACACCTTC.

This clonotype was counted only a few times. The chain is built from TRBV24-1 and TRBJ1-1; 10 nucleotides match TRBD1. After removal of 3 bases from V and 4 bases from J, the junction contained 16 bases not matched to a gene. The CDR3 extends over 19 amino acids. Germline V lookup: CDR1 KGHDR, CDR2 SFDVKD. CDR3 in DNA: TGTGCCACCAGTGATGAAACCGGGACAGGGGAAAGGGGTGGCACTGAAGCTTTCTTT. Its translation: CATSDETGTGERGGTEAFF.

This clonotype was observed once. The genes are TRBV2 and TRBJ2-2; D unresolved. The CDR3 length is 15 residues. The V and J ends lost 6 bases and 7 bases respectively, with 18 bases between them. Per the germline V gene, CDR1 is SNHLY and CDR2 is FYNNEI. The CDR3 loop is CASSLRPFGGGELFF. CDR3 DNA: TGTGCCAGCAGCCTCCGACCCTTTGGTGGCGGGGAGCTGTTTTTT.

The sample holds a few counts of this clonotype. The V and J genes are TRBV2 and TRBJ2-2, with D hard to call. CDR3 size: 10 residues. V gave up 5 bases and J gave up 8 bases, with 3 bases separating them. Per germline, CDR1 SNHLY and CDR2 FYNNEI. CDR3 protein: CASSRGELFF. The CDR3, as DNA: TGTGCCAGCAGTCGAGGGGAGCTGTTTTTT. The full variable domain, completed using reference TRBV2 and TRBJ2-2, is EPEVTQTPSHQVTQMGQEVILRCVPISNHLYFYWYRQILGQKVEFLVSFYNNEISEKSEIFDDQFSVERPDGSNFTLKIRSTKLEDSAMYFCASSRGELFFGEGSRLTVL.

In its sample, this clonotype was seen a few times. This chain links TRBV20-1 with TRBJ1-2; tentative D call: TRBD1 (6 bases). V lost 3 bases and J 5 bases, leaving 19 bases between the germline ends. Per germline, CDR1 DFQATT and CDR2 SNEGSKA (reference sequence). This CDR3 is built from 15 residues. The chain's CDR3 is CSASGKDKGDYGYTF. The CDR3, as DNA: TGCAGTGCTAGCGGGAAGGACAAGGGGGATTATGGCTACACCTTC.

This clonotype was detected a few times. The V call is TRBV5-1, the J call TRBJ1-5; unclear D gene. V was shortened by 3 bases and J by 0 bases, with 10 bases between the two germline ends. Per germline, CDR1 SGHRS and CDR2 YFSETQ. CDR3 length: 15 amino acids. CDR3 DNA: TGCGCCAGCAGCTATCGCGAGGATAGCAATCAGCCCCAGCATTTT. As protein: CASSYREDSNQPQHF.

The chain is built from TRBV7-9 and TRBJ1-3; 9 nucleotides agree with TRBD1. The germline CDR1 and CDR2 sequences are SEHNR and FQNEAQ (reference sequence). J lost 0 bases, V lost 0 bases, and 12 bases had no gene match. The CDR3 has 20 residues. The CDR3: CASSLAGGDRAGFSGNTIYF. CDR3 sequence (DNA): TGTGCCAGCAGCTTAGCAGGCGGGGACAGGGCTGGTTTCTCTGGAAACACCATATATTTT.

The chain combines TRBV20-1 with TRBJ1-2; D ambiguous. Germline values: CDR1 DFQATT, CDR2 SNEGSKA (reference sequence). V dropped 3 bases and J dropped 0 bases, with 8 bases sitting between them. The CDR3 has 13 amino acids. CDR3 loop: CSARTESNYGYTF. CDR3 DNA: TGCAGTGCTAGGACGGAGTCTAACTATGGCTACACCTTC.

This clonotype has a handful of counts. This rearrangement joins TRBV5-1 to TRBJ1-1; TRBD1 matches at 7 bases. The germline V gene encodes CDR1 SGHRS and CDR2 YFSETQ. Trimming took 3 bases from V and 1 from J; bases not matched to a gene: 6. The CDR3 has 15 amino acids. The CDR3 is CASSYYRGENTEAFF. In nucleotides, the CDR3 is TGCGCCAGCAGCTATTACAGGGGTGAGAACACTGAAGCTTTCTTT.